The present T cell receptor (beta chain) was sequenced within a study of early T cells in non-severe SARS-CoV-2 infection. Attachment of unique molecular identifiers to individual cDNA molecules was performed. Using its own MiXCR run on the 5' RACE reads, TCRdb lists one record per CDR3 protein. The sample holds tens of thousands of distinct CDR3 sequences; about 5% are singletons and the top ten take less than 9.5%. CDR3 length: 15 residues. Germline assignment: CDR1 MNHNS and CDR2 SASEGT. V lost 4 bases to trimming and J lost 9 bases; unmatched junction nucleotides: 11. This clonotype originated in an adult who was a healthcare worker with PCR-confirmed SARS-CoV-2 infection or an uninfected control (not recorded which). This sequence joins TRBV6-1 and TRBJ2-5; 10 positions match TRBD2. The sequencing here drew on whole blood, taken at baseline. In nucleotides, the CDR3 is TGTGCCAGCAGTGGACGACTAGCGGGTCTGGAAGCCCAGTACTTC. As protein: CASSGRLAGLEAQYF.